This T cell receptor (beta chain) was profiled in a study of blood T cell repertoires in COVID-19 (dated by TCRdb to about 2020). Describing the broader study: Samples from collaborators originated in the United States, Italy and Spain and spanned both the acute and convalescent phases of COVID-19. The material from the prospective study consisted of cDNA or gDNA derived from T cells, B-cell-depleted T cells, or PBMCs. Deeply sampled blood TCRbeta repertoires from subjects exposed to, actively infected with, or recovered from COVID-19 were included in the dataset. A freely available public database, intended as a resource for researchers studying the immune response to SARS-CoV-2, is where the repertoires were released. The samples were drawn from the first 160 participants of the ongoing ImmuneRACE study and from over 950 subjects provided by 6 global collaborators. Nearly every sample came with metadata listing a de-identified subject ID, COVID-19 status, age in years and sex. Where HLA class I and class II types were available, the types were taken from metadata supplied by the sample provider, not from assay-based typing. Results the study describes overall, beyond this receptor: The quantity of clinical and demographic metadata differed by source and by participant and was supplied without curation.

For CDR1 and CDR2, the germline V gene lists SGHTA and FQGNSA. From the cysteine through the phenylalanine, the CDR3 covers 15 amino acids. Only the CDR3 region is kept as DNA, spanning 45 bases read in frame from base 1. The V and J ends are trimmed by 4 bases and 0 bases, leaving 12 bases between them. The immunoSEQ Assay, a bias-controlled multiplex PCR, was used to amplify TCRbeta CDR3 regions from genomic DNA. As for how the authors treated the data: Nucleated cell counts per sample were estimated from amplification of reference gene primers within the assay. To quantify the absolute abundance of each unique TCRbeta CDR3 rearrangement, sequence reads were collapsed and filtered. For each sample, productive Simpson clonality was calculated as the square root of Simpson's diversity index over productive rearrangements. The clones in this table, taken by TCRdb from immuneACCESS, are in-frame only. Not every clone is retained; where verified, under half of the shortfall comes from an unresolved V gene, and the cause of the rest is unknown. D and trimming were read from the DNA, whereas the V and J calls and clone size are those reported in that table. This sample holds about 110,000 clones; around 86% were observed only once. The ten largest clones take up 4% to 4.5% of the sample.

A remark on this clone: This receptor's antigen is unknown. Base qualities are not at hand, and no much larger clone is one base apart.

Collaborating institutions collected whole blood in K2EDTA tubes following their own protocols. For TCRbeta analysis, collaborators shipped samples as frozen whole blood, isolated PBMCs, or DNA extracted from either of those sample types. The clonotype originates from a woman aged 70-85 years with acute or convalescent COVID-19. The chain employs TRBV7-2 and TRBJ1-1, and TRBD1 may be the D gene, going by 6 matching bases. Material: peripheral blood. The nucleotide sequence reads TGTGCCAGCAGCTCTCGGGGGGCAATGAACACTGAAGCTTTCTTT. It codes for CASSSRGAMNTEAFF. With the rest looked up from the reference TRBV7-2 and TRBJ1-1 genes rather than sequenced, the full variable domain is GAGVSQSPSNKVTEKGKDVELRCDPISGHTALYWYRQSLGQGLEFLIYFQGNSAPDKSGLPSDRFSAERTGGSVSTLTIQRTQQEDSAVYLCASSSRGAMNTEAFFGQGTRLTVV.